This TCR beta chain was sequenced for a study of T cell changes during pregnancy in multiple sclerosis. Assay: immunoSEQ multiplex PCR; the TCRdb copy retains only in-frame clones and omits some. The sample lists approximately 52,000 clones; approximately 92% were seen once. The V end lost 5 bases, the J end lost 1 base, and 21 bases lay between the germline ends. The CDR3 length is 18 residues. CDR1 is SNHLY and CDR2 is FYNNEI in the germline V gene. This chain links TRBV2 with TRBJ1-5; maybe TRBD1 (5 bases). This specimen was CD4+ T cells from peripheral blood mononuclear cells, taken in the third trimester of pregnancy. The receptor was derived from a female donor with multiple sclerosis, enrolled in a pregnancy study. Here the CDR3 DNA reads TGTGCCAGCAGTCACAGAATAGCGGGGGGGTCGAGCAATCAGCCCCAGCATTTT. As protein: CASSHRIAGGSSNQPQHF.